A single sample gave rise to the 9 T cell receptor beta chains below, sequenced in a study of blood T cell repertoires in COVID-19. Repertoires were generated with immunoSEQ multiplex PCR, while TCRdb's copy carries only in-frame clones and drops some. Of 200,000 to 250,000 clones in the sample, less than 90% were seen once. Sequenced material: PBMCs or T cells enriched from blood (not recorded which). Receptors originate from a woman in her 40s who had recovered from COVID-19.

This clone was counted only a few times. The CDR3 spells CASSLGAPGTSGRGGTQYF. In nucleotides, the CDR3 is TGTGCCAGCAGCTTAGGTGCCCCCGGGACTAGCGGGAGAGGGGGTACGCAGTATTTT. The V call is TRBV7-2, the J call TRBJ2-3; the match to TRBD2 covers 14 bases. This CDR3 region has 19 residues. The V segment lost 1 base and the J segment 8 bases; nucleotides outside the gene matches: 14. CDR1 is SGHTA and CDR2 is FQGNSA in the germline V gene.

V and J are TRBV11-2 and TRBJ2-4; 8 bases match TRBD1. The V and J ends lost 7 bases and 11 bases, in that order; junction bases with no gene match: 10. This CDR3 has 13 amino acids. Per the germline V gene, CDR1 is SGHAT and CDR2 is FQNNGV. CDR3 protein: CASNRDRGMFQYF. The CDR3, as DNA: TGTGCCAGCAATAGAGACAGGGGAATGTTTCAGTACTTC.

The chain is built from TRBV5-4 and TRBJ2-1; weak D call: TRBD2 (5 bases). Between the trimmed V and J ends, which lost 1 base and 1 base, there was a span of 18 bases. The CDR3 length is 18 residues. CDR1 and CDR2 (germline): SGHNT, YYREEE (reference sequence). CDR3 nucleotide sequence: TGTGCCAGCAGCTTGCCAGATTGGCAGCGGCTGTCCTACAATGAGCAGTTCTTC. It codes for CASSLPDWQRLSYNEQFF.

This clone occurred a few times. This sample includes further DNA sequences coding for the same CDR3. The chain has TRBV18 and TRBJ1-1; weak D call: TRBD1 (6 bases). The germline V gene has CDR1 KGHSH and CDR2 LQKENI. The CDR3 runs 13 residues. Trimming stripped 3 bases from V and 3 bases from J, with 8 bases between. In DNA, the CDR3 is TGTGCCAGCTCACCTAACAGGGACACTGAAGCTTTCTTT. Its protein is CASSPNRDTEAFF.

The rearrangement links TRBV10-1 to TRBJ2-5; 8 bases are a match to TRBD1. The CDR3 runs 15 residues. The germline CDR1 and CDR2 sequences are WNHNN and SYGVQD (reference sequence). V gave up 2 bases and J gave up 5 bases; unmatched junction bases: 7. The DNA of the CDR3 is TGCGCCAGCAGTGAGCAGGGACAGGATCCGGAGACCCAGTACTTC. This translates into CASSEQGQDPETQYF.

This chain connects TRBV7-9 to TRBJ1-2, with TRBD1 identical over 7 bases. V shed 4 bases and J 2 bases; nucleotides not matched to a gene: 4. Germline CDR1 is SEHNR and CDR2 is FQNEAQ (reference sequence). The CDR3 is made up of 14 amino acids. CDR3 in amino acids: CASSWDSWNYGYTF. The CDR3 DNA sequence: TGTGCCAGCAGCTGGGACAGTTGGAACTATGGCTACACCTTC.

The chain joins TRBV7-9 to TRBJ2-6, with 7 positions matching TRBD1. Germline V gene sequence: CDR1 SEHNR, CDR2 FQNEAQ (reference sequence). The CDR3 loop spans 15 amino acids. V lost 2 bases to trimming and J lost 2 bases; unmatched junction nucleotides: 0. CDR3 amino acids: CASSLQGAGANVLTF. The CDR3 coding sequence is TGTGCCAGCAGCTTACAGGGGGCTGGGGCCAACGTCCTGACTTTC.

This chain connects TRBV7-9 to TRBJ2-5, with 8 bases fitting TRBD1. The CDR3 is 17 residues long. The germline gives CDR1 SEHNR, CDR2 FQNEAQ (reference sequence). V shed 2 bases and J 4 bases; nucleotides not matched to a gene: 12. CDR3 bases: TGTGCCAGCAGCTTACTTGCCCCGACAGGGGCCAGAGAGACCCAGTACTTC. Translated: CASSLLAPTGARETQYF.

The V gene is TRBV3-1 (or the pseudogene TRBV3-2), the J gene TRBJ1-5; no definite D call. This CDR3 region has 16 residues. V gave up 3 bases and J gave up 4 bases, with 16 bases separating them. The germline CDR1 and CDR2 sequences are LGHDT and YNNKEL (reference sequence). The CDR3 DNA is TGTGCCAGCAGCCAGACACAACTTTTTGGTAATCAGCCCCAGCATTTT. As protein: CASSQTQLFGNQPQHF.